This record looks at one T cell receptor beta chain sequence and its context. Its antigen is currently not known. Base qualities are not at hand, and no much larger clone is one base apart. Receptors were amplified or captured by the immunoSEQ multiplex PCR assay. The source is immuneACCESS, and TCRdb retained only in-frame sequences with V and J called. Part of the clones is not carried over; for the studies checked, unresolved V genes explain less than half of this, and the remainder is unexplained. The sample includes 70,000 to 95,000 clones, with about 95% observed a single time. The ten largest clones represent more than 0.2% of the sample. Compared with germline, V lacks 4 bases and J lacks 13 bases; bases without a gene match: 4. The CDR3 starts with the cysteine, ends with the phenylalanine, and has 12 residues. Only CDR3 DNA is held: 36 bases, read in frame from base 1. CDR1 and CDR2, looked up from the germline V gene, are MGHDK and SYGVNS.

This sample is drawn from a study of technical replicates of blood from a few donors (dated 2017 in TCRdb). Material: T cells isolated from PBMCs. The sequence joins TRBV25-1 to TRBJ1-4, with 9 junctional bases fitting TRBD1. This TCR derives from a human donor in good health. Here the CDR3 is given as CASSADRGRLFF. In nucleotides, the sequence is TGTGCCAGCAGTGCGGACAGGGGTAGACTGTTTTTT.